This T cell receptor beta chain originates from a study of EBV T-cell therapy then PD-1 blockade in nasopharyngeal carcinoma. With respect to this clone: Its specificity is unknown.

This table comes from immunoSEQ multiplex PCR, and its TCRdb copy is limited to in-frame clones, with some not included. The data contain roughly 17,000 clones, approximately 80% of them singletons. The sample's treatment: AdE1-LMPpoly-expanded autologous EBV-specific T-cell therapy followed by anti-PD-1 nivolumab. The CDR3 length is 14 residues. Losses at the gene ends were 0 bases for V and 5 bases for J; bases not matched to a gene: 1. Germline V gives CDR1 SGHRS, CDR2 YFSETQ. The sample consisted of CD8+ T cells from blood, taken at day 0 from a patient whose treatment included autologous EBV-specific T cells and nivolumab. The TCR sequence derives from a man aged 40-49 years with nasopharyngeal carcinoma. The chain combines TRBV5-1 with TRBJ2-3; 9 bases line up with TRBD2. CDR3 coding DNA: TGCGCCAGCAGCTTGGAACTAGCGGGAGATACGCAGTATTTT. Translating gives CASSLELAGDTQYF.